This T cell receptor (beta chain) was observed in a study of blood T cells in healthy people across ages. CDR1 ENHRY and CDR2 SYGVKD come from the germline V gene. The CDR3 consists of 16 residues. After removal of 9 bases from V and 0 bases from J, the junction contained 5 bases not matched to a gene. Total RNA, at least 6 micrograms per sample, came from PBMCs. It was with a sample-barcoded 5' primer and a J-beta primer mix that a second PCR of roughly 6 to 11 cycles was run. TCRdb used MiXCR to reprocess the 5' RACE reads, holding one entry per CDR3 protein. This sample has hundreds of thousands of distinct CDR3 sequences; around 32% occur once, and the top ten carry 15%.

The sample comprised blood. This TCR came from a woman of 80 years or more in good health. This rearrangement joins TRBV10-3 to TRBJ2-2; the match to TRBD1 covers 12 bases. The CDR3 DNA follows: TGTGCCATAGGAGGGACAGGGGGCGCGAACACCGGGGAGCTGTTTTTT. It encodes CAIGGTGGANTGELFF.